This record looks at one T cell receptor beta chain sequence and its context. Its antigen is as yet unknown. These data come from a study of OX40 agonist ivuxolimab in advanced cancers. Study in general: The study enrolled dose-escalation patients with hepatocellular carcinoma, melanoma, renal cell or head and neck cancer.

Some clones are missing from TCRdb's copy, which holds only in-frame ones; the method was immunoSEQ multiplex PCR. The table records more than 50,000 clones, approximately 86% of them present only once. Study-wide results and caveats: CD8+ T cells averaged more expanded clones than CD4+. Low normalized T-cell clonal expansion was additionally recorded for some nonresponders.

This clonotype originated in an adult with an advanced solid tumor such as melanoma, head and neck, liver or kidney cancer. The material was CD4+ or CD8+ T cells sorted from blood, obtained in a trial of the OX40 agonist ivuxolimab.

CDR3 nucleotide sequence: TGTGCCAGCAGCTTCTATGTCTACGAGCAGTACTTC. Protein: CASSFYVYEQYF. The chain has TRBV7-9 and TRBJ2-7; D uncertain. The CDR3 runs 12 residues. V was clipped by 3 bases and J by 3 bases, with 6 bases between them. Germline values: CDR1 SEHNR, CDR2 FQNEAQ (reference sequence).